The rows below give T cell receptor beta chains drawn from one sample of a study of cytomegalovirus exposure and HLA in healthy donors. Data came from immunoSEQ multiplex PCR; TCRdb stores just in-frame clones and leaves some out. The sample lists about 190,000 clones; around three quarters were seen once. The sample was PBMCs. These receptors originate from a woman aged 25 to 39 in good health and CMV-seropositive. Each CDR3 is given with its conserved first and last residue.

>TRBV7-9|TRBJ2-2
CASSLAGAGGELFF
>TRBV6-6|TRBJ1-1
CASSSSRDTEAFF
>TRBV19|TRBJ1-5
CASTPTDRGKPQHF
>TRBV27|TRBJ2-3
CASGVGRGTDTQYF
>TRBV4-2|TRBJ2-1
CASSQTKLAGVKNEQFF
>TRBV11-3|TRBJ1-1
CASSFPGIYTEAFF
>TRBV5-1|TRBJ1-2
CASSKDINYGYTF
>TRBV7-9|TRBJ2-1
CASSLETSGGDEQFF
>TRBV6-1|TRBJ1-5
CASSDFRGRDPQHF
>TRBV7-9|TRBJ2-5
CASSGQDRVEETQYF
>TRBV11-2|TRBJ2-2
CASSGTPGQGTGELFF
>TRBV11-3|TRBJ1-6
CASSLDARGRSPLHF
>TRBV6-6|TRBJ1-1
CASSYSNGGTEAFF
>TRBV10-3|TRBJ2-4
CAISDVLVNIQYF
>TRBV7-2|TRBJ1-1
CASSLTGDTEAFF
>TRBV5-1|TRBJ2-5
CASSPGLQRGLETQYF
>TRBV28|TRBJ2-1
CASSRLAGTYNEQFF
>TRBV4-3|TRBJ2-2
CASSQDQQGAGELFF